This T cell receptor (beta chain) was documented in a study of patients and donors after allogeneic stem cell transplantation. With respect to this clonotype: A junction boundary mismatches the germline segment, possibly from a read error.

Germline CDR1 and CDR2: SEHNR and FQNEAQ (reference sequence). CDR3 size: 15 residues. TCRdb passed the RT-PCR reads through MiXCR, listing each CDR3 protein once. The sample has 900,000 to 1,000,000 distinct CDR3 sequences; approximately 18% are singletons. The chain joins TRBV7-9 to TRBJ2-1, with 9 bases identical to TRBD2. This TCR was sampled from a human donor who was either an allogeneic HSCT recipient or a stem cell or donor lymphocyte infusion donor (not recorded which). It is not recorded whose cells these are; they may come from a transplant donor. Sequenced input: blood, either unsorted or a sorted T cell fraction (not recorded which). CDR3 in amino acids: CASNLALAGYNEQFF. The CDR3 DNA reads as TGTGCCAGCAACTTAGCACTAGCGGGCTACAATGAGCAGTTCTTC.